This is a list of T cell receptor beta chains from one sample in a study of blood T cells in healthy people across ages. MiXCR was run by TCRdb on the 5' RACE reads, yielding one entry per CDR3 protein. Counted here are 920,000 or so distinct CDR3 sequences, under 55% occurring once; the ten biggest clones make up approximately 17%. The sample consisted of blood. The source of these receptors is a woman aged 60-70 years in good health. CDR3s include the opening cysteine and the closing phenylalanine or tryptophan. D genes are given only for firm matches. The listing skips clone size in some rows; elsewhere it reads once, few, many or a size class.

j_call: TRBJ1-4
d_call: -
clone_size: -
v_call: TRBV20-1
cdr3_nt: TGCAGTGCTAGAGATATTTCAGCAGCGGAAAAACTGTTTTTT
cdr3_aa: CSARDISAAEKLFF

j_call: TRBJ2-1
d_call: -
clone_size: -
v_call: TRBV5-1
cdr3_nt: TGCGCCAGCAGCTTGTCGGGAGCTGGCGTTGAGCAGTTCTTC
cdr3_aa: CASSLSGAGVEQFF

j_call: TRBJ2-7
d_call: -
clone_size: -
v_call: TRBV6-5
cdr3_nt: TGTGCCAGCAGACCTACAGGGGGGGAGTACGAGCAGTACTTC
cdr3_aa: CASRPTGGEYEQYF

j_call: TRBJ2-7
d_call: TRBD2
clone_size: few
v_call: TRBV12-3/TRBV12-4
cdr3_nt: TGTGCCAGCACCCTGACTAGCGGGAGTTACGAGCAGTACTTC
cdr3_aa: CASTLTSGSYEQYF

j_call: TRBJ2-6
d_call: -
clone_size: once
v_call: TRBV9
cdr3_nt: TGTGCCAGCAGCGTCAATCGGGGACCCTCTGGGGCCAACGTCCTGACTTTC
cdr3_aa: CASSVNRGPSGANVLTF

j_call: TRBJ1-4
d_call: -
clone_size: few
v_call: TRBV6-5
cdr3_nt: TGTGCCAGCAAACCGAGAAACTCGGGTGAAAAACTGTTTTTT
cdr3_aa: CASKPRNSGEKLFF

j_call: TRBJ2-7
d_call: -
clone_size: -
v_call: TRBV9
cdr3_nt: TGTGCCAGCAGCGTAGGTACGGGAGAGGCCACCTACGAGCAGTACTTC
cdr3_aa: CASSVGTGEATYEQYF

j_call: TRBJ2-1
d_call: -
clone_size: many
v_call: TRBV29-1
cdr3_nt: TGCAGCGTTGAAAGCCCGGACAGAAGCTCCTACAATGAGCAGTTCTTC
cdr3_aa: CSVESPDRSSYNEQFF

j_call: TRBJ2-7
d_call: -
clone_size: -
v_call: TRBV6-5
cdr3_nt: TGTGCCAGCCCCGGGGAGATGAGTTACGAGCAGTACTTC
cdr3_aa: CASPGEMSYEQYF

j_call: TRBJ1-2
d_call: -
clone_size: -
v_call: TRBV5-1
cdr3_nt: TGCGCCAGCAGTATGGACGGAGCTTATGGCTACACCTTC
cdr3_aa: CASSMDGAYGYTF

j_call: TRBJ2-1
d_call: -
clone_size: -
v_call: TRBV6-5
cdr3_nt: TGTGCCAGCAGTTCCCAGAATGACAATGAGCAGTTCTTC
cdr3_aa: CASSSQNDNEQFF

j_call: TRBJ1-1
d_call: TRBD1
clone_size: once
v_call: TRBV9
cdr3_nt: TGTGCCAGCAGCGTAGGACAGGGTGATGAAGCTTTCTTT
cdr3_aa: CASSVGQGDEAFF

j_call: TRBJ2-1
d_call: -
clone_size: few
v_call: TRBV19
cdr3_nt: TGTGCCAGTAGTATCCCCCCAGGGGAGGTCCATGAGCAGTTCTTC
cdr3_aa: CASSIPPGEVHEQFF

j_call: TRBJ2-1
d_call: -
clone_size: -
v_call: TRBV11-2
cdr3_nt: TGTGCCAGCAGCTTGTCCCAGGTCTATGAGCAGTTCTTC
cdr3_aa: CASSLSQVYEQFF

j_call: TRBJ1-1
d_call: -
clone_size: few
v_call: TRBV9
cdr3_nt: TGTGCCAGCAGCGTAGAGGGACAACCTAACACTGAAGCTTTCTTT
cdr3_aa: CASSVEGQPNTEAFF

j_call: TRBJ1-1
d_call: TRBD1
clone_size: -
v_call: TRBV28
cdr3_nt: TGTGCCAGCAGTTACCCGGGACAGACGGACACTGAAGCTTTCTTT
cdr3_aa: CASSYPGQTDTEAFF

j_call: TRBJ2-7
d_call: TRBD1
clone_size: -
v_call: TRBV24-1
cdr3_nt: TGTGCCACCAGTGATGCGAAAAGTGACAGGGCCCTCTACGAGCAGTACTTC
cdr3_aa: CATSDAKSDRALYEQYF

j_call: TRBJ2-1
d_call: -
clone_size: many
v_call: TRBV6-4
cdr3_nt: TGTGCCAGCAGTGGGACTGGCTCCTACAATGAGCAGTTCTTC
cdr3_aa: CASSGTGSYNEQFF

j_call: TRBJ2-5
d_call: -
clone_size: -
v_call: TRBV30
cdr3_nt: TGTGCCTGGAGTGGGGTTAGCGAGGGGACCCAGTACTTC
cdr3_aa: CAWSGVSEGTQYF

j_call: TRBJ1-5
d_call: -
clone_size: -
v_call: TRBV10-3
cdr3_nt: TGTGCCATCAGCCGGGACGGAAGGGAAGACCAGCCCCAGCATTTT
cdr3_aa: CAISRDGREDQPQHF

j_call: TRBJ2-5
d_call: -
clone_size: few
v_call: TRBV6-2/TRBV6-3
cdr3_nt: TGTGCCAGCAGCTCTCCACTCCGACAGGACAAGAAGATGACCCAGTACTTC
cdr3_aa: CASSSPLRQDKKMTQYF

j_call: TRBJ2-7
d_call: TRBD2
clone_size: -
v_call: TRBV7-8
cdr3_nt: TGTGCCGGCAGCTTAGTTCCGGGAGGCCTCTCCTACGAGCAGTACTTC
cdr3_aa: CAGSLVPGGLSYEQYF

j_call: TRBJ2-1
d_call: TRBD2
clone_size: few
v_call: TRBV20-1
cdr3_nt: TGCAGTGCTCGAATGGCTAGCGGGAGGGCCCGGAACAATGAGCAGTTCTTC
cdr3_aa: CSARMASGRARNNEQFF

j_call: TRBJ2-4
d_call: TRBD2
clone_size: few
v_call: TRBV6-5
cdr3_nt: TGTGCCAGCAGTTACGGCGGGAGGGCCAAAAACATTCAGTACTTC
cdr3_aa: CASSYGGRAKNIQYF

j_call: TRBJ2-5
d_call: -
clone_size: -
v_call: TRBV5-1
cdr3_nt: TGCGCCAGCAGCTTTGGGGACGAACAAGAGACCCAGTACTTC
cdr3_aa: CASSFGDEQETQYF

j_call: TRBJ2-1
d_call: -
clone_size: -
v_call: TRBV24-1
cdr3_nt: TGTGCCACCAGTCGTCAAGGGGCCCAGCAGTTCTTC
cdr3_aa: CATSRQGAQQFF

j_call: TRBJ1-2
d_call: -
clone_size: few
v_call: TRBV5-1
cdr3_nt: TGCGCCAGCAGCTCATATGACACAAACTATGGCTACACCTTC
cdr3_aa: CASSSYDTNYGYTF

j_call: TRBJ2-1
d_call: TRBD2
clone_size: many
v_call: TRBV7-3
cdr3_nt: TGTGCCAGCAGCCTTTTAGCGGGAGTGGGTGAGCAGTTCTTC
cdr3_aa: CASSLLAGVGEQFF

j_call: TRBJ1-6
d_call: -
clone_size: -
v_call: TRBV23-1
cdr3_nt: TGCGCCAGCAGTCAGTCGTCCGGGCCCCTCCACTTT
cdr3_aa: CASSQSSGPLHF

j_call: TRBJ2-3
d_call: TRBD2
clone_size: -
v_call: TRBV20-1
cdr3_nt: TGCAGTGCTAGAGATCGATCTAGCGGGAGGGCGAGTACGCAGTATTTT
cdr3_aa: CSARDRSSGRASTQYF

j_call: TRBJ1-6
d_call: -
clone_size: -
v_call: TRBV3-1
cdr3_nt: TGTGCCAGCAGCTCAAGGGGGAGTCTTGTCAAGTCACCCCTCCACTTT
cdr3_aa: CASSSRGSLVKSPLHF

j_call: TRBJ2-1
d_call: -
clone_size: -
v_call: TRBV29-1
cdr3_nt: TGCAGCGTTGAAGGTTTTCGAGCCGGCTCCTACAATGAGCAGTTCTTC
cdr3_aa: CSVEGFRAGSYNEQFF

j_call: TRBJ2-6
d_call: -
clone_size: -
v_call: TRBV6-1
cdr3_nt: TGTGCCAGCAGGCCCCTGGTTGGGGGAGAGTATGGGGCCAACGTCCTGACTTTC
cdr3_aa: CASRPLVGGEYGANVLTF

j_call: TRBJ2-3
d_call: TRBD2
clone_size: -
v_call: TRBV7-2
cdr3_nt: TGTGCCAGCAGCATCAGACTAGCGGGGGGGTCAGATACGCAGTATTTT
cdr3_aa: CASSIRLAGGSDTQYF

j_call: TRBJ2-3
d_call: -
clone_size: many
v_call: TRBV4-1
cdr3_nt: TGCGCCAGCAGCCAACAGGGCACAGATACGCAGTATTTT
cdr3_aa: CASSQQGTDTQYF

j_call: TRBJ2-1
d_call: -
clone_size: -
v_call: TRBV10-3
cdr3_nt: TGTGCCATCAGTCTGGCAGACTACAATGAGCAGTTCTTC
cdr3_aa: CAISLADYNEQFF

j_call: TRBJ2-1
d_call: TRBD2
clone_size: few
v_call: TRBV10-3
cdr3_nt: TGTGCCATCAGTGCAGGGCTAGCGGGAGTGGATGAGCAGTTCTTC
cdr3_aa: CAISAGLAGVDEQFF

j_call: TRBJ2-6
d_call: -
clone_size: -
v_call: TRBV29-1
cdr3_nt: TGCAGCGTTATCCAACAGGGGACTTCCGGGGCCAACGTCCTGACTTTC
cdr3_aa: CSVIQQGTSGANVLTF

j_call: TRBJ2-7
d_call: -
clone_size: -
v_call: TRBV9
cdr3_nt: TGTGCCAGCAGCGTAGAGGTCAGGAGTTACGAGCAGTACTTC
cdr3_aa: CASSVEVRSYEQYF

j_call: TRBJ1-4
d_call: -
clone_size: many
v_call: TRBV7-6
cdr3_nt: TGTGCCAGCAGCGTATCCGGGACGGATGAAAAACTGTTTTTT
cdr3_aa: CASSVSGTDEKLFF

j_call: TRBJ2-1
d_call: TRBD2
clone_size: -
v_call: TRBV7-9
cdr3_nt: TGTGCCAGCAGCTTAGCTCGACTAGCCTTCCCCAATGAGCAGTTCTTC
cdr3_aa: CASSLARLAFPNEQFF

j_call: TRBJ2-7
d_call: TRBD2
clone_size: many
v_call: TRBV5-1
cdr3_nt: TGCGCCAGCAGCACGGGAGGTACCTACGAGCAGTACTTC
cdr3_aa: CASSTGGTYEQYF

j_call: TRBJ2-5
d_call: -
clone_size: -
v_call: TRBV29-1
cdr3_nt: TGCAGCGTCAGACTCGTAGGTGGAGAGACCCAGTACTTC
cdr3_aa: CSVRLVGGETQYF

j_call: TRBJ2-1
d_call: -
clone_size: -
v_call: TRBV14
cdr3_nt: TGTGCCAGCAGCCAAGTGCAGAATGAGCAGTTCTTC
cdr3_aa: CASSQVQNEQFF

j_call: TRBJ2-1
d_call: -
clone_size: -
v_call: TRBV9
cdr3_nt: TGTGCCAGCAGCGCCGACAGCTACAATGAGCAGTTCTTC
cdr3_aa: CASSADSYNEQFF

j_call: TRBJ2-1
d_call: -
clone_size: -
v_call: TRBV7-3
cdr3_nt: TGTGCCAGCAGTGGGCTGACAGCCACCCGTCCCTCCTACAATGAGCAGTTCTTC
cdr3_aa: CASSGLTATRPSYNEQFF

j_call: TRBJ2-7
d_call: TRBD2
clone_size: few
v_call: TRBV5-1
cdr3_nt: TGCGCCAGCAGCTTGTGGGAGGGATCCTACGAGCAGTACTTC
cdr3_aa: CASSLWEGSYEQYF

j_call: TRBJ1-1
d_call: -
clone_size: -
v_call: TRBV6-6
cdr3_nt: TGTGCCAGCAGTCACCTGAAGCACACTGAAGCTTTCTTT
cdr3_aa: CASSHLKHTEAFF

j_call: TRBJ1-2
d_call: -
clone_size: -
v_call: TRBV9
cdr3_nt: TGTGCCAGCAGCGTAGGGTATTATGGCTACACCTTC
cdr3_aa: CASSVGYYGYTF

j_call: TRBJ2-3
d_call: TRBD1
clone_size: -
v_call: TRBV27
cdr3_nt: TGTGCCAGCAGTTTAGGGACAGGGTCCTTGGGAGATACGCAGTATTTT
cdr3_aa: CASSLGTGSLGDTQYF

j_call: TRBJ2-1
d_call: -
clone_size: -
v_call: TRBV4-2
cdr3_nt: TGTGCCAGCAGCCAAGACGATACCTCCTACAATGAGCAGTTCTTC
cdr3_aa: CASSQDDTSYNEQFF

j_call: TRBJ2-5
d_call: -
clone_size: -
v_call: TRBV7-9
cdr3_nt: TGTGCCAGCAGCCCGGGGGCCGTTCAAGAGACCCAGTACTTC
cdr3_aa: CASSPGAVQETQYF